This entry describes one TCR beta chain. Its antigen is not known. The sample originates from a study of cytomegalovirus exposure and HLA in healthy donors. Study-wide points: In a later analysis, common viral pathogens appeared linked to several of the most significant clusters. Immune exposure was documented only through CMV serostatus. In a later analysis, TCR association rates varied by HLA locus: DRB1 most, HLA-C fewest. For most subjects, TCR beta sequences were reported to predict HLA-A and HLA-B alleles with accuracy.

Germline CDR1 reads KGHSH; CDR2 reads LQKENI. After removal of 2 bases from V and 5 bases from J, the junction contained 0 bases not matched to a gene. The CDR3 extends over 13 amino acids. PCR was performed using 60 Vbeta and 13 Jbeta primers. Only in-frame clones appear in the TCRdb table, and some are missing; sequencing was by immunoSEQ multiplex PCR. The top ten clones hold 2.1% of a sample with 110,000 to 150,000 clones, 70% of them seen once. Sample: PBMCs. This receptor was obtained from a woman aged 60-75 years in good health and CMV-seropositive. The gene calls are TRBV18 and TRBJ2-7, with 10 positions matching TRBD2. The CDR3 region has the DNA TGTGCCAGCTCACCAGGACTAGCGGACGAGCAGTACTTC. Its protein is CASSPGLADEQYF.